What follows are 11 T cell receptor beta chains derived from one specimen sequenced in a study of CD8 T cells in ankylosing spondylitis. In TCRdb, the 5' RACE reads were re-called with MiXCR into one record per CDR3 protein. This repertoire shows roughly 130,000 distinct CDR3 sequences, around 7% found once; its top ten account for 9% to 15%. The sequenced material came from blood, either unsorted or a sorted T cell fraction (not recorded which). The receptors derive from a male donor with ankylosing spondylitis or in good health (not recorded which).

In its sample, this clonotype was seen a few times. The genes are TRBV12-3 or TRBV12-4 and TRBJ1-6, with 10 bases that match TRBD1. The ends lost 4 bases at V and 9 bases at J; junction bases unmatched: 3. There are 14 residues in the CDR3. The CDR3 nucleotides read TGTGCCAGCAGTTACCGGGACAGGGGTTCACCCCTCCACTTT. This gives the protein CASSYRDRGSPLHF.

There are many counts of this clonotype. V and J are TRBV29-1 and TRBJ1-1; D remains ambiguous. V was pared by 4 bases and J by 6 bases, with 12 bases between. This CDR3 is built from 12 residues. CDR1 and CDR2 (germline): SQVTM, ANQGSEA. The CDR3 sequence is CSVVRSMAEAFF. In DNA form, the CDR3 reads TGCAGCGTTGTGAGGTCCATGGCTGAAGCTTTCTTT.

This clonotype was seen repeatedly, ten times or more. The chain joins TRBV20-1 to TRBJ2-7, with 12 bases matching TRBD2. The germline V gene encodes CDR1 DFQATT and CDR2 SNEGSKA (reference sequence). V shed 7 bases and J 5 bases; nucleotides not matched to a gene: 6. This CDR3 region has 13 residues. The CDR3 reads CSGLAGVVDEQYF. DNA of the CDR3: TGCAGTGGACTAGCGGGAGTAGTAGACGAGCAGTACTTC.

The table lists this clonotype with many counts. The rearrangement joins TRBV5-1 to TRBJ2-1; D gene ambiguous. The CDR3 is 11 amino acids. Germline V gene sequence: CDR1 SGHRS, CDR2 YFSETQ. V dropped 4 bases and J dropped 12 bases, with 11 bases sitting between them. The DNA of the CDR3 is TGCGCCAGCAGCGAATTAGACGCGCAGTTCTTC. It is translated as CASSELDAQFF.

This clonotype was seen repeatedly, ten times or more. This sequence joins TRBV28 and TRBJ2-7; no clear D gene. Germline V lookup: CDR1 MDHEN, CDR2 SYDVKM. The CDR3 has 14 residues. The V and J ends lost 2 bases and 1 base respectively, with 9 bases between them. CDR3 residues: CASSLLPGSYEQYF. In DNA, the CDR3 is TGTGCCAGCAGTTTACTCCCGGGTTCCTACGAGCAGTACTTC.

This rearrangement joins TRBV28 to TRBJ2-7; D is possibly TRBD1 or TRBD2 (5 bases each). The CDR3 has 15 residues. The V end was cut by 8 bases, the J end by 4 bases, with 21 bases between. In germline, CDR1 is MDHEN, CDR2 SYDVKM. The CDR3 sequence: CASGKGTGPGYEQYF. For the CDR3, the DNA is TGTGCCAGCGGCAAGGGGACGGGGCCGGGGTACGAGCAGTACTTC. The whole variable domain, filled in from reference TRBV28 and TRBJ2-7, reads DVKVTQSSRYLVKRTGEKVFLECVQDMDHENMFWYRQDPGLGLRLIYFSYDVKMKEKGDIPEGYSVSREKKERFSLILESASTNQTSMYLCASGKGTGPGYEQYFGPGTRLTVT.

There are many counts of this clonotype. The chain recombines TRBV12-3 or TRBV12-4 with TRBJ2-5; TRBD2 might be the D (5 bases). The V end was cut by 9 bases, the J end by 2 bases, with 10 bases between. The CDR3 extends over 12 amino acids. The CDR3 loop is CASKRSQETQYF. CDR3 DNA: TGTGCCAGTAAGCGGAGTCAAGAGACCCAGTACTTC.

This clonotype was observed a handful of times. The J gene is TRBJ1-6, the V gene TRBV19; 7 bases are shared with TRBD1. The germline gives CDR1 LNHDA, CDR2 SQIVND (reference sequence). After removal of 4 bases from V and 8 bases from J, the junction contained 11 bases not matched to a gene. The CDR3 is 16 amino acids. Written as DNA, the CDR3 is TGTGCCAGTAGTACCGGTATAGGGGGCACCGATTCACCCCTCCACTTT. It codes for CASSTGIGGTDSPLHF. Combining the CDR3 with reference TRBV19 and TRBJ1-6 gives the whole variable domain DGGITQSPKYLFRKEGQNVTLSCEQNLNHDAMYWYRQDPGQGLRLIYYSQIVNDFQKGDIAEGYSVSREKKESFPLTVTSAQKNPTAFYLCASSTGIGGTDSPLHFGNGTRLTVT.

This clonotype was observed many times. V usage is TRBV5-1 and J usage is TRBJ2-2; TRBD2 aligns across 12 bases. This CDR3 comprises 15 residues. CDR1 and CDR2 (germline): SGHRS, YFSETQ. The V gene end was trimmed by 4 bases and the J gene end by 4 bases; junction bases not matched to a gene: 2. DNA for the CDR3: TGCGCCAGCAGCACGGGACTAGCGGGCACCGGGGAGCTGTTTTTT. This gives the protein CASSTGLAGTGELFF.

This clonotype was counted ten times or more. The chain recombines TRBV5-1 with TRBJ2-3; tentatively, D is TRBD1 or TRBD2 (5 bases each). Germline V gene sequence: CDR1 SGHRS, CDR2 YFSETQ. Trimming removed 3 bases at V and 0 bases at J, with 17 bases between. This CDR3 has 17 amino acids. The CDR3 protein is CASSWGPRGASTDTQYF. CDR3 DNA: TGCGCCAGCAGCTGGGGCCCAAGAGGGGCTAGCACAGATACGCAGTATTTT.

Ten or more counts support this clonotype. The chain has TRBV20-1 and TRBJ2-3; 8 bases are a match to TRBD2. Per the germline V gene, CDR1 is DFQATT and CDR2 is SNEGSKA (reference sequence). V was clipped by 6 bases and J by 2 bases; unmatched bases: 7. The CDR3 has 14 residues. CDR3 residues: CSATGLGDTDTQYF. CDR3 sequence (DNA): TGCAGTGCAACGGGACTAGGAGACACAGATACGCAGTATTTT.